The 9 T cell receptor beta chains below were found in one sample sequenced in a study of identical twins. TCRdb called the 5' RACE reads again in MiXCR, with one record for every CDR3 protein. The sample has under 900,000 distinct CDR3 sequences, roughly 20% seen once. These same data were also listed under a study on T cells expressing NK-cell markers.

The sequenced sample consisted of PBMCs. The receptors shown here come from a woman aged 18-30 years in good health.

V and J are TRBV30 and TRBJ1-2, with unresolved D. CDR1 and CDR2 (germline): GTSNPN, SVGIG (reference sequence). The CDR3 loop spans 13 amino acids. Trimming took off 1 base at V and 4 bases at J, with 10 bases between the two ends. CDR3 sequence (DNA): TGTGCCTGGAGTGACATGGGCAGCTATGGCTACACCTTC. Protein sequence: CAWSDMGSYGYTF.

The chain uses TRBV5-1 and TRBJ2-7; D is undetermined. This CDR3 comprises 12 residues. Trimming cost V 4 bases and J 5 bases, with 10 bases left between them. CDR1 and CDR2 from the germline V gene are SGHRS and YFSETQ. CDR3 protein: CASSIQQDEQYF. The CDR3 bases are TGCGCCAGCAGCATTCAGCAGGACGAGCAGTACTTC.

The chain carries TRBV11-2 and TRBJ2-3, with TRBD2 matching over 8 bases. The CDR3 contains 16 residues. The J segment lost 3 bases and the V segment lost 6 bases, leaving 11 bases of the junction unmatched. Germline V gene sequence: CDR1 SGHAT, CDR2 FQNNGV. The CDR3 DNA follows: TGTGCCAGCAGATCCGTCCGGGGGGGCTGGACAGATACGCAGTATTTT. Its translation is CASRSVRGGWTDTQYF.

V and J are TRBV9 and TRBJ2-6; D is possibly TRBD2 (6 bases). Germline V gene data show CDR1 as SGDLS and CDR2 as YYNGEE. Trimming stripped 3 bases from V and 13 bases from J, with 17 bases between. This CDR3 is 14 amino acids long. CDR3 in amino acids: CASSEGTPMGVLTF. The CDR3 nucleotides are TGTGCCAGCAGCGAGGGGACTCCGATGGGGGTCCTGACTTTC.

This clonotype was observed a handful of times. This chain connects TRBV11-3 to TRBJ2-1; 8 nucleotides agree with TRBD2. The CDR3 has 15 amino acids. J lost 7 bases, V lost 0 bases, and 5 bases had no gene match. Germline CDR1 reads SGHNT; CDR2 reads YENEEA. The CDR3 sequence: CASSLEAGVGNEQFF. The CDR3 DNA sequence: TGTGCCAGCAGCTTAGAAGCGGGAGTGGGGAATGAGCAGTTCTTC.

This clonotype was counted ten times or more. This rearrangement joins TRBV27 to TRBJ2-7; possibly TRBD2 for D (5 bases). V was clipped by 4 bases and J by 7 bases, with 11 bases between them. Germline CDR1 and CDR2: MNHEY and SMNVEV (reference sequence). The CDR3 sequence is 12 residues long. CDR3 sequence reads: CASSSGSREQYF. The CDR3 coding sequence is TGTGCCAGCAGTTCGGGGTCGCGGGAGCAGTACTTC.

This rearrangement joins TRBV4-3 to TRBJ2-1; 8 bases line up with TRBD2. The CDR3 is 16 amino acids. The trim removed 0 bases at V and 7 bases at J, leaving 8 bases unmatched. The V gene's germline CDR1 is LGHNA and CDR2 YSLEER. The CDR3: CASSQEASGGRNEQFF. The CDR3 nucleotides are TGCGCCAGCAGCCAAGAAGCGTCGGGAGGGCGTAATGAGCAGTTCTTC.

This chain joins TRBV7-3 and TRBJ2-3; TRBD2 matches 7 bases. The CDR3 runs 20 residues. Germline CDR1 is SGHTA and CDR2 is FQGTGA. J gave up 2 bases and V 1 base, and 18 bases lay outside the gene matches. CDR3 loop: CASSLKGVALAEFSTDTQYF. The CDR3 DNA reads as TGTGCCAGCAGCTTAAAAGGGGTCGCGCTAGCGGAATTTTCCACAGATACGCAGTATTTT. Combining the CDR3 with reference TRBV7-3 and TRBJ2-3 gives the whole variable domain GAGVSQTPSNKVTEKGKYVELRCDPISGHTALYWYRQSLGQGPEFLIYFQGTGAADDSGLPNDRFFAVRPEGSVSTLKIQRTERGDSAVYLCASSLKGVALAEFSTDTQYFGPGTRLTVL.

The chain carries TRBV18 and TRBJ2-7; TRBD1 aligns across 10 bases. Germline V gene data show CDR1 as KGHSH and CDR2 as LQKENI. The CDR3 contains 13 residues. V lost 4 bases, J lost 5 bases, and 2 bases stayed unmatched. The CDR3 reads CASSRQGAHEQYF. CDR3 nucleotide sequence: TGTGCCAGCTCACGACAGGGGGCCCACGAGCAGTACTTC. The variable domain in full, completed from reference TRBV18 and TRBJ2-7, reads NAGVMQNPRHLVRRRGQEARLRCSPMKGHSHVYWYRQLPEEGLKFMVYLQKENIIDESGMPKERFSAEFPKEGPSILRIQQVVRGDSAAYFCASSRQGAHEQYFGPGTRLTVT.